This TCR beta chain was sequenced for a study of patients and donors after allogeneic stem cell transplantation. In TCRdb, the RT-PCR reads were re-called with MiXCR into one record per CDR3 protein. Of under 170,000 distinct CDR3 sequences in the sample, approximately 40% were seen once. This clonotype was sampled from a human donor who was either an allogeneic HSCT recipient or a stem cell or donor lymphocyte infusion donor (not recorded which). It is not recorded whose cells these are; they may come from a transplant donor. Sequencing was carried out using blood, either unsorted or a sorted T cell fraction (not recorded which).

The CDR3: CASKWTGVNTEAFF. The CDR3 bases are TGTGCCAGCAAATGGACAGGGGTGAACACTGAAGCTTTCTTT. The chain combines TRBV6-1 with TRBJ1-1, with 9 nucleotides matching TRBD1. The J segment lost 0 bases and the V segment lost 7 bases, leaving 3 bases of the junction unmatched. Germline CDR1 is MNHNS and CDR2 is SASEGT. The CDR3 sequence is 14 residues long.